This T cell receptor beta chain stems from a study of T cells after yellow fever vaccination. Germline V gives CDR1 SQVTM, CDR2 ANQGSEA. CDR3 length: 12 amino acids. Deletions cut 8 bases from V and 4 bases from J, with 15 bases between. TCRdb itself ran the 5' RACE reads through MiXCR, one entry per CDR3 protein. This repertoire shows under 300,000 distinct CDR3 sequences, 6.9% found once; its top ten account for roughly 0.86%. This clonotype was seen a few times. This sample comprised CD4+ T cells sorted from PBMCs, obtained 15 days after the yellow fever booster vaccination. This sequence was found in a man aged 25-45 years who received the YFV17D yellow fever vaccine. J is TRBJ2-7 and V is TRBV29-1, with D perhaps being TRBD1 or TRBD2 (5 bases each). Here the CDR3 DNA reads TGCAGCACTTGGGACCGCGATTACGAGCAGTACTTC. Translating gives CSTWDRDYEQYF.